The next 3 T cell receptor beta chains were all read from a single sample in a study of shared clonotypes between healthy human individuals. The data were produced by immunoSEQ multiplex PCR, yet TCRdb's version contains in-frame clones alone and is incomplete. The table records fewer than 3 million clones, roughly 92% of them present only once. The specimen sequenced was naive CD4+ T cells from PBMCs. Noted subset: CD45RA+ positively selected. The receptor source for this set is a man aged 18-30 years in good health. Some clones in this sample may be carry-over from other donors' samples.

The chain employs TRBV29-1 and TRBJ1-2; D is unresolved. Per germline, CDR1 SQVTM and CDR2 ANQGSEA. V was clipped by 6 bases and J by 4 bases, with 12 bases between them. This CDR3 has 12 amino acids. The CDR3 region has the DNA TGCAGCGTGGCCGGGCCTACCTATGGCTACACCTTC. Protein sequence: CSVAGPTYGYTF. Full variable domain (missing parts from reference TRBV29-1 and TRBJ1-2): SAVISQKPSRDICQRGTSLTIQCQVDSQVTMMFWYRQQPGQSLTLIATANQGSEATYESGFVIDKFPISRPNLTFSTLTVSNMSPEDSSIYLCSVAGPTYGYTFGSGTRLTVV.

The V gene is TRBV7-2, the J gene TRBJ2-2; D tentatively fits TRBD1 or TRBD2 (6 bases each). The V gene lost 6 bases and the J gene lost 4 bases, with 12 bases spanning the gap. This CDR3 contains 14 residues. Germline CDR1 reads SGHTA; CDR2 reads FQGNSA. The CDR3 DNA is TGTGCCAGCAGTCGGGGGCTAGTCACCGGGGAGCTGTTTTTT. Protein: CASSRGLVTGELFF.

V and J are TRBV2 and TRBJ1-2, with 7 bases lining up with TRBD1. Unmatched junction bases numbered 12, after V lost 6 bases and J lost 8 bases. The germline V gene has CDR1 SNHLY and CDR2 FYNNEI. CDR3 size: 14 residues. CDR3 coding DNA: TGTGCCAGCAGCCCACGTCTAGGGGGCAGAGGCTACACCTTC. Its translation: CASSPRLGGRGYTF.